Listed below are T cell receptor beta chains from one sample, sequenced in a study of cytomegalovirus exposure and HLA in healthy donors. Data came from immunoSEQ multiplex PCR; TCRdb stores just in-frame clones and leaves some out. Found here are about 90,000 clones, 65% of them singletons; the top ten hold approximately 21%. Material: PBMCs. The receptors here all came from a woman between 45 and 60 years old in good health and CMV-seropositive. Both conserved end residues are part of each CDR3. Each record gives: J gene, D gene, V gene, CDR3 length, clone size, CDR3 DNA, CDR3 protein. The D gene is left open where the match is weak. Size is stated for part of the rows, as once, few or many counts, or as a class when the clone is expanded.

TRBJ2-6 | - | TRBV5-4 | 17 | - | TGTGCCAGCAGCTTCGGGACACCCAGCTCTGGGGCCAACGTCCTGACTTTC | CASSFGTPSSGANVLTF
TRBJ2-3 | TRBD2 | TRBV5-1 | 16 | - | TGCGCCAGCAGCCCCTTTAGAGCGGGAACCACAGATACGCAGTATTTT | CASSPFRAGTTDTQYF
TRBJ2-6 | - | TRBV5-1 | 17 | - | TGCGCCAGCAGCCCTCCTACAGGGAGCTCTGGGGCCAACGTCCTGACTTTC | CASSPPTGSSGANVLTF
TRBJ2-5 | TRBD2 | TRBV27 | 17 | - | TGTGCCAGCAGAATAAGGGGACTAGCGGATATACAAGAGACCCAGTACTTC | CASRIRGLADIQETQYF
TRBJ1-2 | - | TRBV5-1 | 14 | once | TGCGCCAGCAGCTTAAGAGCGGACAGTAACGGCTACACCTTC | CASSLRADSNGYTF
TRBJ2-7 | TRBD2 | TRBV9 | 15 | - | TGTGCCAGCAGCCCGGGGGTAGCGGGGTCCTACGAGCAGTACTTC | CASSPGVAGSYEQYF
TRBJ2-1 | TRBD2 | TRBV5-1 | 17 | once | TGCGCCAGCAGCTCCCAGAGACTAGCGGGAAACGACAATGAGCAGTTCTTC | CASSSQRLAGNDNEQFF
TRBJ2-7 | - | TRBV30 | 14 | - | TGTGCCTGGAGTGTTCGGCGGAACCGCGGCGAGCAGTACTTC | CAWSVRRNRGEQYF
TRBJ1-4 | - | TRBV7-9 | 13 | few | TGTGCCAGCAGTCACTCTGTTAATGAAAAACTGTTTTTT | CASSHSVNEKLFF
TRBJ2-3 | - | TRBV19 | 18 | - | TGTGCCAGCGCCACCACGCTGTGGGCAGGCACTAGCACAGATACGCAGTATTTT | CASATTLWAGTSTDTQYF
TRBJ2-7 | - | TRBV5-1 | 10 | - | TGCGCCAGCAGCCCGACGGGGGTACCCTTC | CASSPTGVPF
TRBJ2-7 | - | TRBV19 | 15 | few | TGTGCCAGTAGTATTAGTCGCGAGGGATACTACGAGCAGTACTTC | CASSISREGYYEQYF
TRBJ2-7 | TRBD1 | TRBV7-6 | 15 | few | TGTGCCAGCAGCTTGGGGACAGCGGAATCCTACGAGCAGTACTTC | CASSLGTAESYEQYF
TRBJ1-1 | TRBD1 | TRBV19 | 17 | - | TGTGCCAGTAGTATAGATCGGCCCGACAGGGGGAACACTGAAGCTTTCTTT | CASSIDRPDRGNTEAFF
TRBJ1-3 | - | TRBV21-1 | 12 | few | TGTGCCAGCAGCAAATCTAGAAACACCATATATTTT | CASSKSRNTIYF
TRBJ1-2 | - | TRBV7-9 | 14 | - | TGTGCCAGCAGCTTCTCGGAGAGGGGGTGGGGCTACACCTTC | CASSFSERGWGYTF
TRBJ2-2 | TRBD2 | TRBV30 | 16 | - | TGTGCCTGGAGCCCCCCTCGGCGGGGGGGCCCCGGGGAGCTGTTTTTT | CAWSPPRRGGPGELFF
TRBJ1-1 | - | TRBV29-1 | 12 | once | TGCAGCGTTGACAGGGTAGGCACTGAAGCTTTCTTT | CSVDRVGTEAFF
TRBJ1-2 | TRBD1 | TRBV7-2 | 15 | - | TGTGCCAGCAGCCCAAGACAGGGTGGGGTGGCTGGCTACACCTTC | CASSPRQGGVAGYTF
TRBJ2-7 | - | TRBV30 | 12 | once | TGTGCCTGGAGTTCGGGGTTCTACGAGCAGTACTTC | CAWSSGFYEQYF
TRBJ1-6 | - | TRBV30 | 14 | - | TGTGCCTGGAGTCTATCCGGGGATAATTCACCCCTCCACTTT | CAWSLSGDNSPLHF
TRBJ2-3 | TRBD1 | TRBV14 | 16 | - | TGTGCCAGCAGCCAAGATGCAGGGGGTTACACAGATACGCAGTATTTT | CASSQDAGGYTDTQYF
TRBJ1-5 | - | TRBV6-6 | 14 | few | TGTGCCAGCAGTTACACAGGATTCAATCAGCCCCAGCATTTT | CASSYTGFNQPQHF
TRBJ2-7 | - | TRBV10-3 | 15 | once | TGTGCCATCAGTGAGTCCTGGCAGGGAGGCAACGAGCAGTACTTC | CAISESWQGGNEQYF
TRBJ2-1 | TRBD2 | TRBV11-2 | 16 | - | TGTGCCAGCAGCCATCACGGGACTAGCGGGGTGGTTGAGCAGTTCTTC | CASSHHGTSGVVEQFF
TRBJ1-1 | - | TRBV30 | 10 | - | TGTGCCTGGGGGGGACTATACGCTTTCTTT | CAWGGLYAFF
TRBJ2-1 | - | TRBV7-3 | 13 | - | TGTGCCAGCAGCCCTCGCCCCGGCAATGAGCAGTTCTTC | CASSPRPGNEQFF
TRBJ2-1 | - | TRBV30 | 16 | - | TGTGCCTGGAGCGTACAGGACATAAGCTCCTACAATGAGCAGTTCTTC | CAWSVQDISSYNEQFF
TRBJ2-4 | - | TRBV2 | 15 | - | TGTGCCAGCAGTGAAGAGGGGATTAGGGGAAACATTCAGTACTTC | CASSEEGIRGNIQYF
TRBJ1-1 | TRBD1 | TRBV30 | 15 | - | TGTGCCTCGAGGGGCAGGGGGATTCGAATAACTGAAGCTTTCTTT | CASRGRGIRITEAFF
TRBJ1-6 | TRBD1 | TRBV9 | 15 | - | TGTGCCAGCAGCGTGACTGGACAGGATAATTCACCCCTCCACTTT | CASSVTGQDNSPLHF
TRBJ2-6 | TRBD1 | TRBV7-8 | 15 | few | TGTGCCAGCAGCCTAACAGGGGTTGGGGCCAACGTCCTGACTTTC | CASSLTGVGANVLTF
TRBJ2-1 | TRBD2 | TRBV19 | 14 | - | TGTGCCAGTAGTGCGGCTAGCGGCAACAATGAGCAGTTCTTC | CASSAASGNNEQFF
TRBJ2-1 | - | TRBV11-1 | 15 | - | TGTGCCAGCGACCCAAGCGGCGGTCTATACAATGAGCAGTTCTTC | CASDPSGGLYNEQFF
TRBJ1-4 | - | TRBV30 | 11 | - | - | CAWSSGVNCFF
TRBJ1-6 | - | TRBV4-2 | 15 | - | TGTGCCAGCAGCCGTGGGCAGGTTGGTAATTCACCCCTCCACTTT | CASSRGQVGNSPLHF
TRBJ1-1 | TRBD1 | TRBV6-6 | 16 | - | TGTGCCAGCAGCCCCGGACAGGCGGGGACGAACACTGAAGCTTTCTTT | CASSPGQAGTNTEAFF
TRBJ2-7 | TRBD1 | TRBV27 | 16 | - | TGTGCCAGCAGTTTGAAGGGACAGGGTCCCTCCTACGAGCAGTACTTC | CASSLKGQGPSYEQYF
TRBJ2-7 | - | TRBV7-9 | 14 | - | TGTTCCAGCAGCGACCAGGGGGGCCTTAACGAGCAGTACTTC | CSSSDQGGLNEQYF
TRBJ2-2 | TRBD1 | TRBV5-8 | 14 | - | TGTGCCAGCAGCTCGGGACAGCCCACCGGGGAGCTGTTTTTT | CASSSGQPTGELFF
TRBJ2-2 | TRBD1 | TRBV25-1 | 16 | - | TGTGCCAGCAGTGTGACAGGGGGCATTGGCACCGGGGAGCTGTTTTTT | CASSVTGGIGTGELFF
TRBJ1-2 | - | TRBV30 | 13 | - | TGTGCCTGGAGTGTACAGTCGTACTATGGCTACACCTTC | CAWSVQSYYGYTF